Below, one T cell receptor (beta chain) is given with its context. The limits of the CDR3 on the DNA are not certain, so only TCRdb's listed CDR3 is given. Recruits, aged about 18 to 100 years, lived in 25 or so US areas. The record originates from a study of blood T cell repertoires in COVID-19. Per the study methods: Estimation of nucleated cell counts was performed using reference gene primer amplification. Repertoires were generated with immunoSEQ multiplex PCR, while TCRdb's copy carries only in-frame clones and drops some. The D gene and trimming were derived from the DNA, and the V and J assignments and clone size from that table. The sample yields approximately 390,000 clones, just under 90% seen once. Including both end residues, the CDR3 is 15 amino acids long. The germline CDR1 and CDR2 sequences are LNHDA and SQIVND (reference sequence).

The chain uses TRBV19 and TRBJ2-1; the table gives TRBD1 as D, unverified against the DNA. This receptor was identified in a woman aged 45-65 years who had recovered from COVID-19. The specimen sequenced was PBMCs or T cells enriched from blood (not recorded which). This CDR3 is CASTSGWGLFGEQFF.